This record looks at one T cell receptor beta chain sequence and its context. As yet, its antigen is unknown. These data are taken from a study of T cells expressing NK-cell markers. Study results and limitations: The dominant NKG2C+ clonotypes represented 1.0-7.0% of CD8+ T cells in more than five donors.

This CDR3 spans 15 amino acids. From the 5' RACE reads, TCRdb lists one entry per CDR3 protein and no DNA. This sample's table has some 600,000 distinct CDR3 sequences. The material sequenced was blood T cells: a sorted CD56 or NKG2C T cell subset, CD4+ or CD8+ T cells, or bulk PBMC T cells (not recorded which). The clonotype was recovered from a man between 18 and 35 years old in good health. The chain recombines TRBV12-3 or TRBV12-4 with TRBJ1-4; TCRdb's D gene call, TRBD1, goes unchecked for lack of DNA. The chain's CDR3 is CASSLGQGRGEKLFF.